This T cell receptor (beta chain) stems from a study of human T cells and chemical hapten exposure. Study details: There were weekly diphenylcyclopropenone doses to the scalp for patients throughout the roughly 23-week study. Patch testing was performed with 0.01% DPC on the upper back, with reading at 6 days. The study, taken as a whole, reports: There were significantly more large CDR3 similarity clusters among expanded TCRs than among controls.

The germline gives CDR1 MGHRA, CDR2 YSYEKL. The CDR3 has 15 residues. V lost 2 bases and J 2 bases, leaving 13 bases between the germline ends. This clonotype was observed a few times. What it binds is not known. Indicated time point: patch test 3, about 24 weeks after DPC sensitization. Documented treatment: therapeutic diphenylcyclopropenone sensitization with weekly scalp DPC. Non-pregnant alopecia patients aged 18 to 70, suitable for DPC therapy. TCRdb used MiXCR to reprocess the RACE reads, holding one entry per CDR3 protein. Of tens of thousands of distinct CDR3 sequences listed, 12% are singletons.

The sample here was whole blood, taken in connection with sensitization to the hapten diphenylcyclopropenone (DPC). This clonotype was sampled from a man aged 25-45 years with alopecia areata. Some clones in this sample may be carry-over from other donors' samples. This rearrangement joins TRBV4-1 to TRBJ2-7; D may be TRBD1 (6 bases). This CDR3 is CASSQRAGVAYEQYF. CDR3 coding DNA: TGCGCCAGCAGCCAACGGGCAGGGGTAGCCTACGAGCAGTACTTC.